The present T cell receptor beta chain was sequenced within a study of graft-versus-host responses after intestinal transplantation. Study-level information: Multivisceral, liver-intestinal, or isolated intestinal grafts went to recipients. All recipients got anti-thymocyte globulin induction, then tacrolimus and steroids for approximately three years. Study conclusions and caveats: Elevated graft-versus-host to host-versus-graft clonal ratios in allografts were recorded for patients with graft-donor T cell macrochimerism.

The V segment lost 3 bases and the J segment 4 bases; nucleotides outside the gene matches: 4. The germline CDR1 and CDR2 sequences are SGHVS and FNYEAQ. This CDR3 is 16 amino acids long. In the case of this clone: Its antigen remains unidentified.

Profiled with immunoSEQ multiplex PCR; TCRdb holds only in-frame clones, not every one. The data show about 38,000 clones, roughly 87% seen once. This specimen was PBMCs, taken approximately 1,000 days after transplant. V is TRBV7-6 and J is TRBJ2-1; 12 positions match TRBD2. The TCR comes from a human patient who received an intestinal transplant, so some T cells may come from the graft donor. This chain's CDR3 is CASSLGLAGEYNEQFF. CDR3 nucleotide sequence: TGTGCCAGCAGCTTGGGACTAGCGGGTGAATACAATGAGCAGTTCTTC.